The clone carrying this T cell receptor beta chain was seen repeatedly, ten times or more. What it binds is unknown. The CDR3 is made up of 14 amino acids. CDR1 is SGHVS and CDR2 is FQNEAQ in the germline V gene. Trimming left V 3 bases short and J 7 bases short, with 16 bases between. This sample is part of a study of CD8 T cells in ankylosing spondylitis. Quantitative 5'-RACE with molecular barcodes generated TCR beta libraries. In TCRdb, the 5' RACE reads were re-called with MiXCR into one record per CDR3 protein. The sample lists about 220,000 distinct CDR3 sequences; approximately 7.4% were seen once. Study-wide findings and caveats: Disease-associated clones were reportedly significantly overrepresented in matched ankylosing spondylitis synovial fluid. Seemingly distinctive of ankylosing spondylitis blood was a TCR beta motif formed by eight highly homologous variants. Several of the motif variants were reported before in synovial fluid and blood from reactive arthritis.

The chain is built from TRBV7-8 and TRBJ2-7; TRBD1 or TRBD2 may be the D gene (5 bases each). Sequencing was carried out using blood, either unsorted or a sorted T cell fraction (not recorded which). The sequence was obtained from a male donor with ankylosing spondylitis. In DNA form, the CDR3 reads TGTGCCAGCAGCTTCCGGGACCGGACGAGGGAGCAGTACTTC. This encodes CASSFRDRTREQYF.